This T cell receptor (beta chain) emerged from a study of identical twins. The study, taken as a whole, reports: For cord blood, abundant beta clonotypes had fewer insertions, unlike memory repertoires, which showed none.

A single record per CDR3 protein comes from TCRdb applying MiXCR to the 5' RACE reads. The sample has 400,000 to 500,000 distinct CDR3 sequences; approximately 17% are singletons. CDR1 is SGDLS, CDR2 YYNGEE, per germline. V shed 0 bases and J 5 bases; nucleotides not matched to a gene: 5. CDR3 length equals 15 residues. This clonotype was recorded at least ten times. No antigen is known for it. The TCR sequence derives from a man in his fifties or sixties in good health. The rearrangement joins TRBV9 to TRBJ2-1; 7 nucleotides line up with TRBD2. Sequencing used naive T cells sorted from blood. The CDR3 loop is CASSVVSSGDNEQFF. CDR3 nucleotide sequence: TGTGCCAGCAGCGTAGTGTCTAGCGGTGACAATGAGCAGTTCTTC.